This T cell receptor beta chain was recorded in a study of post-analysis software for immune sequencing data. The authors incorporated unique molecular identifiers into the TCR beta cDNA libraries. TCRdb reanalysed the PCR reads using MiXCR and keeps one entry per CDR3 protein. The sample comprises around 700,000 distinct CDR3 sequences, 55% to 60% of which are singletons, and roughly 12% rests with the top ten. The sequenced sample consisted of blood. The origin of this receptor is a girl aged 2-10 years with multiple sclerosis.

CDR3 nucleotide sequence: TGCAGTGCTAGAGATCGGGTTAGCGGCAATGAGCAGTTCTTC. It codes for CSARDRVSGNEQFF. V and J are TRBV20-1 and TRBJ2-1; D might be TRBD2 (6 bases). V was cut by 0 bases and J by 6 bases, with 12 bases left in between. This CDR3 contains 14 residues. Germline V gives CDR1 DFQATT, CDR2 SNEGSKA (reference sequence).